The rows below give T cell receptor beta chains drawn from one sample of a study of T cell responses to AZD1222 COVID-19 vaccine. Using immunoSEQ multiplex PCR, the repertoire was profiled, and TCRdb retains in-frame clones only, with some absent. The profile shows 150,000 to 250,000 clones, 91% of them singletons. Sequenced material: peripheral blood, taken 28 days after the second AZD1222 dose. The receptors shown here come from an adult who received the AZD1222 COVID-19 vaccine. The CDR3 runs from the conserved cysteine through the conserved F or W. The D gene is left open where the match is weak. Clone size is given for some rows only: seen once, a few or many times, or a class if the clone is expanded.

d_call,v_call,clone_size,j_call,cdr3_aa,cdr3_nt
-,TRBV3-1/TRBV3-2,-,TRBJ2-5,CASSVVRSSERPETQYF,TGTGCCAGCAGCGTAGTTCGATCTAGCGAACGACCAGAGACCCAGTACTTC
TRBD2,TRBV2,few,TRBJ2-1,CAGSKGLPRTYNEQFF,TGTGCCGGATCAAAGGGACTACCTAGGACCTACAATGAGCAGTTCTTC
-,TRBV2,-,TRBJ2-1,CASSYSYSYNEQFF,TGTGCCAGCAGTTATAGTTACTCCTACAATGAGCAGTTCTTC
TRBD1,TRBV2,-,TRBJ1-5,CASSRGGTGNSNQPQHF,TGTGCCAGCAGTAGGGGAGGGACAGGGAATAGCAATCAGCCCCAGCATTTT
TRBD1,TRBV3-1/TRBV3-2,-,TRBJ2-5,CASSQVKAVAGQGEEETQYF,TGTGCCAGCAGCCAAGTAAAAGCCGTCGCGGGACAGGGTGAAGAAGAGACCCAGTACTTC
-,TRBV7-2,-,TRBJ2-2,CASRRSGTVNTGELFF,TGTGCCAGCAGAAGATCCGGGACGGTAAACACCGGGGAGCTGTTTTTT
TRBD2,TRBV3-1/TRBV3-2,-,TRBJ2-3,CASSQGGGGRAADTQYF,TGTGCCAGCAGCCAAGGGGGAGGCGGGAGGGCCGCTGATACGCAGTATTTT
TRBD1,TRBV7-9,-,TRBJ2-6,CASSAGGTGANVLTF,TGTGCCAGCAGCGCAGGGGGCACGGGGGCCAACGTCCTGACTTTC
TRBD2,TRBV18,-,TRBJ2-2,CASSQMPGLATGELFF,TGTGCCAGCTCACAAATGCCGGGACTAGCGACCGGGGAGCTGTTTTTT
TRBD1,TRBV4-1,-,TRBJ1-4,CASSSNSGTANEKLFF,TGCGCCAGCAGCTCTAACTCCGGGACAGCTAATGAAAAACTGTTTTTT
-,TRBV27,-,TRBJ1-6,CASSLSGRYNSPLHF,TGTGCCAGCAGTTTATCGGGGCGCTATAATTCACCCCTCCACTTT
-,TRBV5-1,-,TRBJ2-3,CASSIGLTTDTQYF,TGCGCCAGCAGCATCGGACTAACCACAGATACGCAGTATTTT
TRBD1,TRBV28,-,TRBJ1-2,CASSYSGGYGYTF,TGTGCCAGCAGCTACTCAGGGGGCTATGGCTACACCTTC
TRBD1,TRBV5-8,-,TRBJ1-5,CASSWDRGFQPQHF,TGTGCCAGCAGCTGGGACAGGGGGTTTCAGCCCCAGCATTTT
-,TRBV27,-,TRBJ2-1,CASSMEGSLINEQFF,TGTGCCAGCAGTATGGAGGGTTCCCTAATAAATGAGCAGTTCTTC
TRBD1,TRBV4-3,-,TRBJ1-2,CASSQMGQGYGYTF,TGCGCCAGCAGCCAGATGGGACAGGGCTACGGCTACACCTTC
TRBD1,TRBV30,-,TRBJ2-5,CAWSLGQQETQYF,TGTGCCTGGAGCCTGGGACAGCAAGAGACCCAGTACTTC
-,TRBV6-5,-,TRBJ2-4,CATRMAGLAKNIQYF,TGTGCCACCCGGATGGCCGGGCTAGCCAAAAACATTCAGTACTTC
-,TRBV24-1,-,TRBJ2-1,CATSPRQRYNEQFF,TGTGCCACCAGCCCAAGGCAGCGCTACAATGAGCAGTTCTTC
-,TRBV11-2,once,TRBJ1-5,CASSLEGQPQHF,TGTGCCAGCAGCTTAGAGGGGCAGCCCCAGCATTTT
TRBD1,TRBV28,-,TRBJ2-7,CASLDREVSVF,TGTGCCAGCTTGGACAGGGAAGTTTCGGTCTTC
TRBD2,TRBV6-5,once,TRBJ2-7,CASSTLGSSGFEQYF,TGTGCCAGCAGTACTCTGGGGAGTAGCGGGTTCGAGCAGTACTTC
-,TRBV28,-,TRBJ2-7,CASSLNLGQSSYEQYF,TGTGCCAGCAGTCTAAATCTCGGGCAGAGCTCCTACGAGCAGTACTTC
-,TRBV3-1/TRBV3-2,-,TRBJ1-2,CASSQGRGYTF,TGTGCCAGCAGCCAAGGGCGTGGCTACACCTTC
-,TRBV16,-,TRBJ1-1,CASSLQGSVTEAFF,TGTGCCAGCAGCCTTCAGGGTAGCGTCACTGAAGCTTTCTTT
TRBD1,TRBV9,-,TRBJ2-7,CASGTGVSYEQYF,TGTGCCAGCGGGACAGGGGTTTCCTACGAGCAGTACTTC
-,TRBV6-5,-,TRBJ2-2,CASSPQLAPAGELFF,TGTGCCAGCAGCCCCCAACTAGCCCCAGCCGGGGAGCTGTTTTTT
-,TRBV7-2,-,TRBJ2-6,CASSLGTSGANVLTF,TGTGCCAGCAGCTTAGGGACCTCTGGGGCCAACGTCCTGACTTTC
TRBD2,TRBV24-1,-,TRBJ2-2,CATSELAVNTGELFF,TGTGCCACCAGTGAACTAGCGGTGAACACCGGGGAGCTGTTTTTT
-,TRBV7-2,-,TRBJ1-1,CASSLVRLMNTEAFF,TGTGCCAGCAGCTTAGTTCGGCTCATGAACACTGAAGCTTTCTTT
-,TRBV6-5,-,TRBJ1-2,CASRQNQGSLPGYTF,TGTGCCAGCAGACAAAACCAGGGGTCACTTCCAGGCTACACCTTC
-,TRBV18,-,TRBJ1-2,CASSPGDSQANGYTF,TGTGCCAGCTCACCCGGCGACTCCCAAGCCAATGGCTACACCTTC
-,TRBV9,few,TRBJ2-7,CASSVGPLSSYEQYF,TGTGCCAGCAGCGTAGGCCCTCTAAGCTCCTACGAGCAGTACTTC
-,TRBV27,once,TRBJ1-5,CASSPVLSNQPQHF,TGTGCCAGCAGTCCGGTCCTTAGCAATCAGCCCCAGCATTTT
-,TRBV30,-,TRBJ1-5,CAWSPGSQPQHF,TGTGCCTGGAGCCCCGGTAGCCAGCCCCAGCATTTT
TRBD2,TRBV24-1,-,TRBJ2-5,CATSRRLAGGQETQYF,TGTGCCACCAGCCGGAGACTAGCGGGAGGACAAGAGACCCAGTACTTC
-,TRBV5-1,-,TRBJ1-3,CASSLKGVQNTIYF,TGCGCCAGCAGCTTAAAGGGGGTACAAAACACCATATATTTT
TRBD1,TRBV5-4,-,TRBJ1-2,CASSPGQGRWDGYTF,TGTGCCAGCAGCCCGGGACAGGGGAGGTGGGATGGCTACACCTTC